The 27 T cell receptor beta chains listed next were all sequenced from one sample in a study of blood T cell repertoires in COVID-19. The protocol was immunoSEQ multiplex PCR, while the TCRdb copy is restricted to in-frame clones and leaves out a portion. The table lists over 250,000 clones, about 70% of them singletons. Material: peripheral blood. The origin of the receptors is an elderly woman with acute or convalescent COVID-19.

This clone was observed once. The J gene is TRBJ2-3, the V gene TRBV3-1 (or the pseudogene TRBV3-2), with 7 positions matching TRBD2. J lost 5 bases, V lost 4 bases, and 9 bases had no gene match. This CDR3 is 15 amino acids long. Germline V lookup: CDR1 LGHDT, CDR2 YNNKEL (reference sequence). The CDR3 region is CASSPTRSGGDTQYF. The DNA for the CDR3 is TGTGCCAGCAGCCCGACTCGGTCGGGAGGAGATACGCAGTATTTT.

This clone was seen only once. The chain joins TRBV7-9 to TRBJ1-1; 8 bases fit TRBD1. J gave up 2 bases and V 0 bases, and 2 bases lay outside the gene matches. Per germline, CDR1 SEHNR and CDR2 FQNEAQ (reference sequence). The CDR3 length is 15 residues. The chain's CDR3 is CASSLAAGGNTEAFF. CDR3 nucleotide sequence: TGTGCCAGCAGCTTAGCGGCAGGGGGCAACACTGAAGCTTTCTTT. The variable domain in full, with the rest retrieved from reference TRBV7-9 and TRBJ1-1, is DTGVSQNPRHKITKRGQNVTFRCDPISEHNRLYWYRQTLGQGPEFLTYFQNEAQLEKSRLLSDRFSAERPKGSFSTLEIQRTEQGDSAMYLCASSLAAGGNTEAFFGQGTRLTVV.

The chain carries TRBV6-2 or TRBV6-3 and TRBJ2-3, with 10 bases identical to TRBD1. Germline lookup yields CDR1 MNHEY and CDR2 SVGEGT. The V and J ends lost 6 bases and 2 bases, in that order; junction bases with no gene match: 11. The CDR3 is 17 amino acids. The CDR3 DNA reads TGTGCCAGCAGCCGGACGGACAGGGGGTTATTCACAGATACGCAGTATTTT. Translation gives CASSRTDRGLFTDTQYF.

The CDR3 region is CASSLDRGHGYTF. The CDR3 DNA sequence: TGTGCCAGCAGTTTAGACAGGGGGCATGGCTACACCTTC. The rearrangement joins TRBV12-3 or TRBV12-4 to TRBJ1-2; 9 bases are a match to TRBD1. J gave up 6 bases and V 1 base, and 0 bases lay outside the gene matches. The CDR3 runs 13 residues.

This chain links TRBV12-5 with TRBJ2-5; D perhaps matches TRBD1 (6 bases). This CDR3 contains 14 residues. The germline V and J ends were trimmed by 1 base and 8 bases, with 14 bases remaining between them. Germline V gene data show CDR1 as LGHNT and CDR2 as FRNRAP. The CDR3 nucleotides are TGTGCTAGTGGTTTGGGACTCCAGGGGAAAACCCAGTACTTC. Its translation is CASGLGLQGKTQYF.

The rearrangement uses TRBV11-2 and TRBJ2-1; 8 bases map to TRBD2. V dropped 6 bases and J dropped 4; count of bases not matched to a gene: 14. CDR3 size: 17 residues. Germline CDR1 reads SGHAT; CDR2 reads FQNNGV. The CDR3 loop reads CASRPLSGRVGYNEQFF. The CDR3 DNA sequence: TGTGCCAGCAGACCTTTGAGCGGGAGAGTTGGATACAATGAGCAGTTCTTC.

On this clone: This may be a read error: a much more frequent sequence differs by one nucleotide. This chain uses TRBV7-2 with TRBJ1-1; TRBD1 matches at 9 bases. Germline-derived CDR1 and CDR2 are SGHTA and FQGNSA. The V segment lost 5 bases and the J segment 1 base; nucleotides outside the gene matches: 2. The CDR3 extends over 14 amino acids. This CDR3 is CASSRDRANTEAFF. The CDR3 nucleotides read TGTGCCAGCAGCCGGGACAGGGCGAACACTGAAGCTTTCTTT.

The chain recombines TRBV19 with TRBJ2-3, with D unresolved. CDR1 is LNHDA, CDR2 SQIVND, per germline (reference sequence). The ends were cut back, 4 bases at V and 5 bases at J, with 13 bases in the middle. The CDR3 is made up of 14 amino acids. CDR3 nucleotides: TGTGCCAGTAGTAATCGTGGTAGCTTAGATACGCAGTATTTT. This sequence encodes CASSNRGSLDTQYF.

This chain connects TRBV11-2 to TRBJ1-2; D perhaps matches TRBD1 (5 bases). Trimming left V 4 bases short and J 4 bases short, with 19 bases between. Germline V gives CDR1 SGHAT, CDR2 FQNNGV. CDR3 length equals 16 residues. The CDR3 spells CASSSIRRRTSYGYTF. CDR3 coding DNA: TGTGCCAGCAGCTCGATTAGGAGACGGACAAGCTATGGCTACACCTTC.

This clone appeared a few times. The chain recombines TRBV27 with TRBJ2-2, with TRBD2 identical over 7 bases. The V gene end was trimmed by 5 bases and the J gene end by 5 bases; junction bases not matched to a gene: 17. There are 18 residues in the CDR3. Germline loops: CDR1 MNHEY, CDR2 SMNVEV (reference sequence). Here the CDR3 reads CASSPPGSAVGRTGELFF. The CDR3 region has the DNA TGTGCCAGCAGTCCCCCGGGGTCCGCGGTCGGGAGGACCGGGGAGCTGTTTTTT.

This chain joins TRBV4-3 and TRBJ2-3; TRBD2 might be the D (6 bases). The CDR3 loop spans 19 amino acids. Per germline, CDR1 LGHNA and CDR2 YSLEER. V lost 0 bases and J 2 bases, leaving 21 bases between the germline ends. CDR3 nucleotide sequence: TGCGCCAGCAGCCAAGATCTTAGGGTGGGGGGTTCCAACACAGATACGCAGTATTTT. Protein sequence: CASSQDLRVGGSNTDTQYF.

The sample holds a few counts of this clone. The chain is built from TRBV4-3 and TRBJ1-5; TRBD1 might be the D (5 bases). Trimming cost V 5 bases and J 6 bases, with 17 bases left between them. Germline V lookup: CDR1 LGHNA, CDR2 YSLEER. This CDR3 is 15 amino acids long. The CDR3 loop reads CASSGWWGSAQPQHF. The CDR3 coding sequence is TGCGCCAGCAGCGGGTGGTGGGGCTCGGCTCAGCCCCAGCATTTT.

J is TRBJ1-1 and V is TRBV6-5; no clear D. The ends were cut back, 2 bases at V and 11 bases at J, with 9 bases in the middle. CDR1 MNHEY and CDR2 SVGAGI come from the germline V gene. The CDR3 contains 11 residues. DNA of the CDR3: TGTGCCAGCAGTTACGGGCTGGTGGCTTTCTTT. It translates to CASSYGLVAFF.

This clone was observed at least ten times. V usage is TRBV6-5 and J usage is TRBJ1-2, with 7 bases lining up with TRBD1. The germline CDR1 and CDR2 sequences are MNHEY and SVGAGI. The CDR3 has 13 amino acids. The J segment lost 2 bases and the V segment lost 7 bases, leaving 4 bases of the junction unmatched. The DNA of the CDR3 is TGTGCCAGCACCCAGGACAGGAACTATGGCTACACCTTC. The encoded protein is CASTQDRNYGYTF.

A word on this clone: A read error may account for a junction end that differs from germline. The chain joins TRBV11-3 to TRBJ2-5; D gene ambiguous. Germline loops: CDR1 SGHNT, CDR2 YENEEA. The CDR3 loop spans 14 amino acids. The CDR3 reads CASRLDVVQETQYF. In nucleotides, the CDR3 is TGTGCCAGCAGATTAGACGTTGTCCAAGAGACCCAGTACTTC.

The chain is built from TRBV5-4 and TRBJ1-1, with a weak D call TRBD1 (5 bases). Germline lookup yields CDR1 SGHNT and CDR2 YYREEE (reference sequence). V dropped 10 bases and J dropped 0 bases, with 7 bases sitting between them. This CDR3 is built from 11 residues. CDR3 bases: TGTGCCTCGGGGGTGAACACTGAAGCTTTCTTT. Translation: CASGVNTEAFF.

As DNA, the CDR3 is TGTGCCAGTAGACAGGGACCGTACGAGCAGTACTTC. Its translation is CASRQGPYEQYF. The chain links TRBV2 to TRBJ2-7; 7 bases map to TRBD1. The length of the CDR3 is 12 residues. The V gene end was trimmed by 9 bases and the J gene end by 4 bases; junction bases not matched to a gene: 6. The germline V gene encodes CDR1 SNHLY and CDR2 FYNNEI.

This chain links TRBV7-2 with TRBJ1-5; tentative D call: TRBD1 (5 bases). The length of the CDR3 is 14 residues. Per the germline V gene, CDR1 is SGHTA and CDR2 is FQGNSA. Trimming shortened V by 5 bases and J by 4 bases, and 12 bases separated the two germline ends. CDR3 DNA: TGTGCCAGCAGCCCCGGGGGGGGGAATCAGCCCCAGCATTTT. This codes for CASSPGGGNQPQHF.

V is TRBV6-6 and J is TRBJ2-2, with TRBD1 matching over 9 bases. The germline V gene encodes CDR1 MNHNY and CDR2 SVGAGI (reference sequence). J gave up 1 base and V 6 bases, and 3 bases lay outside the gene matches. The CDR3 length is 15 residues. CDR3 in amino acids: CASSRGQGNTGELFF. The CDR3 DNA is TGTGCCAGCAGCAGGGGACAGGGGAACACCGGGGAGCTGTTTTTT.

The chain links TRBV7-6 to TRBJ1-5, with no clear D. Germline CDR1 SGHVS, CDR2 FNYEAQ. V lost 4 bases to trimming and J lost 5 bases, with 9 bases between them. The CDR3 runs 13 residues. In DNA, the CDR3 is TGTGCCAGCAGCTCTCTCCCGGATCAGCCCCAGCATTTT. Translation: CASSSLPDQPQHF.

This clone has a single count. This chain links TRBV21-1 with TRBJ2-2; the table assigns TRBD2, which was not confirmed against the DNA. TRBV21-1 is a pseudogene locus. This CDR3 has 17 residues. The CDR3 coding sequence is TGTGCCAGCAGTATTAAACTAGCTACAGGCTTGACCGGGGAGCTGTTTTTT. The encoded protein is CASSIKLATGLTGELFF.

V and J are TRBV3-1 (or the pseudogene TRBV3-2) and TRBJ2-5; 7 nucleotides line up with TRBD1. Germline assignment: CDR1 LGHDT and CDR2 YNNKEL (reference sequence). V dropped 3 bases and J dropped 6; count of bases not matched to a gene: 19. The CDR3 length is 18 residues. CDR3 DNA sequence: TGTGCCAGCAGCCACCTGCCCTCCACGGGACAGACGTCGAAGACCCAGTACTTC. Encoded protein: CASSHLPSTGQTSKTQYF.

CDR3 sequence reads: CASSSMSSYNEQFF. In nucleotides, the CDR3 is TGTGCCAGCAGCTCCATGAGCTCCTACAATGAGCAGTTCTTC. The V gene is TRBV7-9, the J gene TRBJ2-1; D remains unclear. This CDR3 is built from 14 residues. V lost 4 bases to trimming and J lost 0 bases, with 7 bases between them. CDR1 and CDR2 from the germline V gene are SEHNR and FQNEAQ (reference sequence).

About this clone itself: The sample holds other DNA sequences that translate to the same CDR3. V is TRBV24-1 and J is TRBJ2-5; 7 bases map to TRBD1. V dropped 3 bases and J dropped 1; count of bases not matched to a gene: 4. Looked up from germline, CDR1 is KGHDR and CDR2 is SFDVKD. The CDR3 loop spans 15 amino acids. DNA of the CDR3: TGTGCCACCAGTGATAGCGGACAGGCCCAAGAGACCCAGTACTTC. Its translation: CATSDSGQAQETQYF.

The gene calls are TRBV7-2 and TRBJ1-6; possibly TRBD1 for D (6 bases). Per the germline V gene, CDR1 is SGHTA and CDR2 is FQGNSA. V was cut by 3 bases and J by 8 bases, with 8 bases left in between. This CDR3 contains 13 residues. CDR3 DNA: TGTGCCAGCAGCTTGGACAGTTATTCACCCCTCCACTTT. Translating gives CASSLDSYSPLHF.

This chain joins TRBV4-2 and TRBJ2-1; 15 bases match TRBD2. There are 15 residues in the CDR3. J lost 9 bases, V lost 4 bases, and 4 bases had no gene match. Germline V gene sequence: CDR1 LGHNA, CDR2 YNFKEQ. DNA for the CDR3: TGTGCCAGCAGCCTCGGACTAGCGGGAGGGGGTGAGCAGTTCTTC. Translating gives CASSLGLAGGGEQFF.

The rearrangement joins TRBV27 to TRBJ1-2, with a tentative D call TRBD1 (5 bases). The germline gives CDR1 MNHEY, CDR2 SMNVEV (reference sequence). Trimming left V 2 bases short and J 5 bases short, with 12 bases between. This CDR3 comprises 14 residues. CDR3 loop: CASSLRQPGYGYTF. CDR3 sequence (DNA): TGTGCCAGCAGTTTAAGACAGCCTGGGTATGGCTACACCTTC.